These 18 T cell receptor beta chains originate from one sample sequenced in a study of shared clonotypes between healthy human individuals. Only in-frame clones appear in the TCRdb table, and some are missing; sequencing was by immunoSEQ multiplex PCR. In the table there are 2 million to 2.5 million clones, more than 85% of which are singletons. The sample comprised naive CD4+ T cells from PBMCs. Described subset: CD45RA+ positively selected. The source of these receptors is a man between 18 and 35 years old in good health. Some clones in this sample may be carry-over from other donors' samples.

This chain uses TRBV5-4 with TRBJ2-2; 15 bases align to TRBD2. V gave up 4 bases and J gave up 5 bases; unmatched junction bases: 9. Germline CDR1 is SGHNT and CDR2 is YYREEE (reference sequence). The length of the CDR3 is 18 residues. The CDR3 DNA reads TGTGCCAGCAGCCCACCAGGACTAGCGGGAGGGCAGACCGGGGAGCTGTTTTTT. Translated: CASSPPGLAGGQTGELFF.

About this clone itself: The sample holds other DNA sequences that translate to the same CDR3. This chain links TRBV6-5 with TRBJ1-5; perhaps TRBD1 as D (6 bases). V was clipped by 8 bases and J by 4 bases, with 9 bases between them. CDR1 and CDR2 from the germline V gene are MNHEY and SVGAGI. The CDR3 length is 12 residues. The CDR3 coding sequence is TGTGCCAGCCGAGGGGGTAATCAGCCCCAGCATTTT. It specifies CASRGGNQPQHF.

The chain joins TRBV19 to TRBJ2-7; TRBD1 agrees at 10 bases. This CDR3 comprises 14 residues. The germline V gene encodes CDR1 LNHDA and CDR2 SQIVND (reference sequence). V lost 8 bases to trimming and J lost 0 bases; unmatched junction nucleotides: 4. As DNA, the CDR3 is TGTGCCAGTTCCTGGGACAGGGGCTCCTACGAGCAGTACTTC. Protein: CASSWDRGSYEQYF.

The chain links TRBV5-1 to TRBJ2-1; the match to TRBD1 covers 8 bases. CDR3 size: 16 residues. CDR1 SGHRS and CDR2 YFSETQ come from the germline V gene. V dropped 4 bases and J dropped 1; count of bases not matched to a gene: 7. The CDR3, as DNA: TGCGCCAGCAGCAAGGGACAGGCCTGGTCCTACAATGAGCAGTTCTTC. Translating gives CASSKGQAWSYNEQFF.

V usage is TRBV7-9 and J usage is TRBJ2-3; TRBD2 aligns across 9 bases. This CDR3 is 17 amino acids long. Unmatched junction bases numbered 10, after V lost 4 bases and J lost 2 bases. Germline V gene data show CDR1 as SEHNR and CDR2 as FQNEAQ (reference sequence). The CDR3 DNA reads TGTGCCAGCAGCTCACATAGCGGGAGTGGGATCACAGATACGCAGTATTTT. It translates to CASSSHSGSGITDTQYF.

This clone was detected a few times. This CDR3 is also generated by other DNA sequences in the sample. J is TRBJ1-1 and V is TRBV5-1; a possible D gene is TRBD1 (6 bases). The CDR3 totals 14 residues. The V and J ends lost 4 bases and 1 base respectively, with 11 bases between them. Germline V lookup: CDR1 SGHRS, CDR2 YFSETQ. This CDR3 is CASSPDRPNTEAFF. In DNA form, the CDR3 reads TGCGCCAGCAGCCCGGACAGACCGAACACTGAAGCTTTCTTT. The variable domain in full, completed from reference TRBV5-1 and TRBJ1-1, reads KAGVTQTPRYLIKTRGQQVTLSCSPISGHRSVSWYQQTPGQGLQFLFEYFSETQRNKGNFPGRFSGRQFSNSRSEMNVSTLELGDSALYLCASSPDRPNTEAFFGQGTRLTVV.

The CDR3 spells CASSLGPTGTGYGYTF. The CDR3 region has the DNA TGTGCCAGCAGCTTGGGCCCGACAGGGACTGGCTATGGCTACACCTTC. The gene calls are TRBV5-6 and TRBJ1-2, with 7 nucleotides matching TRBD1. After removal of 0 bases from V and 4 bases from J, the junction contained 9 bases not matched to a gene. This CDR3 has 16 residues. CDR1 and CDR2 from the germline V gene are SGHDT and YYEEEE.

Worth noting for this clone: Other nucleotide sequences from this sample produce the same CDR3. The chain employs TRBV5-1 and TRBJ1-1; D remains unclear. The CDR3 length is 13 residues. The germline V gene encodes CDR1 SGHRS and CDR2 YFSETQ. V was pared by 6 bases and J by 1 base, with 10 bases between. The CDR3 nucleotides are TGCGCCAGCACCACCTCCGGGAACACTGAAGCTTTCTTT. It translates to CASTTSGNTEAFF.

The CDR3 region is CASRAGTALNTEAFF. The DNA of the CDR3 is TGTGCCAGCAGGGCCGGGACAGCCTTAAACACTGAAGCTTTCTTT. This chain uses TRBV28 with TRBJ1-1; TRBD1 matches at 7 bases. CDR3 size: 15 residues. The germline V gene has CDR1 MDHEN and CDR2 SYDVKM. V lost 6 bases and J lost 2; bases outside the gene matches: 9.

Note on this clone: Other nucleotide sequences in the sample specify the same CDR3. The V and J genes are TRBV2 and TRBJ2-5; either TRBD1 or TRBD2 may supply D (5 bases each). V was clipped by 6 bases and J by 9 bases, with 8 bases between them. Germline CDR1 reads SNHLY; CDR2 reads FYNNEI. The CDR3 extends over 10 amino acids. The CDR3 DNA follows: TGTGCCAGCAGCCTGGGGGCCCAGTACTTC. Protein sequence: CASSLGAQYF.

As DNA, the CDR3 is TGTGCCAGCAGTTGGGAAAAAGACACTGAAGCTTTCTTT. Encoded protein: CASSWEKDTEAFF. The gene calls are TRBV27 and TRBJ1-1; no firm D call. This CDR3 has 13 residues. Germline CDR1 MNHEY, CDR2 SMNVEV (reference sequence). Trimming pared 4 bases from V and 3 bases from J, leaving 9 bases between.

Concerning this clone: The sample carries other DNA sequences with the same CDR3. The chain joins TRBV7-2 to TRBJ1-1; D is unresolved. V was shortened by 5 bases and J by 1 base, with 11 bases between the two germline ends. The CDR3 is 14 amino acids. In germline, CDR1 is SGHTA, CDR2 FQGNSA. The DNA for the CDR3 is TGTGCCAGCAGCCTAAGGACGGCGAACACTGAAGCTTTCTTT. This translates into CASSLRTANTEAFF.

The CDR3 DNA reads TGTGCCAGCTCACCACCGACAGGGAGGGGAAACACCATATATTTT. Encoded protein: CASSPPTGRGNTIYF. The chain is built from TRBV18 and TRBJ1-3, with 7 bases matching TRBD1. Per germline, CDR1 KGHSH and CDR2 LQKENI. The CDR3 covers 15 residues. The J segment lost 4 bases and the V segment lost 0 bases, leaving 3 bases of the junction unmatched.

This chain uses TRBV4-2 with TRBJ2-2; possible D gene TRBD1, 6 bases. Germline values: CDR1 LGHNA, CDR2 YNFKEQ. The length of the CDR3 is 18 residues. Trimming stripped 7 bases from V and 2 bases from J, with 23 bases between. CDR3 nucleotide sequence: TGTGCCAGCAACCGGGGAACGGGTATAGGGACAAACACCGGGGAGCTGTTTTTT. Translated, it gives CASNRGTGIGTNTGELFF.

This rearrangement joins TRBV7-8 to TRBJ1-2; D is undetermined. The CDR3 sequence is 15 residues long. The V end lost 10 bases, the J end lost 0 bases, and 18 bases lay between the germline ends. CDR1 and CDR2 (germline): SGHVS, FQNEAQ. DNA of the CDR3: TGTGCCACCTCGGGCGGGCAGGCGTCTAACTATGGCTACACCTTC. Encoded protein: CATSGGQASNYGYTF.

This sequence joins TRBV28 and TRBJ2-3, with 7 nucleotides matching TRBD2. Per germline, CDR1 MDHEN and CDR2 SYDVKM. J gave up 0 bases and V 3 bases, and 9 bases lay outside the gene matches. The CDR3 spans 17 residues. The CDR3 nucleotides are TGTGCCAGCAGTTTTTCGGGTCTAGCGGAGAGCACAGATACGCAGTATTTT. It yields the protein CASSFSGLAESTDTQYF.

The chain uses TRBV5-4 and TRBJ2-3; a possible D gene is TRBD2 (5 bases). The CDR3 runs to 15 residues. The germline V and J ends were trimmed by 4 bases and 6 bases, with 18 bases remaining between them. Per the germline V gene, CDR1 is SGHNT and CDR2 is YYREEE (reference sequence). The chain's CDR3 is CASSTDYSSGDTQYF. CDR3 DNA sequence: TGTGCCAGCAGCACCGACTACTCATCGGGGGATACGCAGTATTTT.

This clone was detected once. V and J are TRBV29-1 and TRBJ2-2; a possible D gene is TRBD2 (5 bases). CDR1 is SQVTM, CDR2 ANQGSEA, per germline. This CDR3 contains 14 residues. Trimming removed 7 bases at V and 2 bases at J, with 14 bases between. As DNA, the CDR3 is TGCAGCGCCACACGGGGATCTAACACCGGGGAGCTGTTTTTT. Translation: CSATRGSNTGELFF.